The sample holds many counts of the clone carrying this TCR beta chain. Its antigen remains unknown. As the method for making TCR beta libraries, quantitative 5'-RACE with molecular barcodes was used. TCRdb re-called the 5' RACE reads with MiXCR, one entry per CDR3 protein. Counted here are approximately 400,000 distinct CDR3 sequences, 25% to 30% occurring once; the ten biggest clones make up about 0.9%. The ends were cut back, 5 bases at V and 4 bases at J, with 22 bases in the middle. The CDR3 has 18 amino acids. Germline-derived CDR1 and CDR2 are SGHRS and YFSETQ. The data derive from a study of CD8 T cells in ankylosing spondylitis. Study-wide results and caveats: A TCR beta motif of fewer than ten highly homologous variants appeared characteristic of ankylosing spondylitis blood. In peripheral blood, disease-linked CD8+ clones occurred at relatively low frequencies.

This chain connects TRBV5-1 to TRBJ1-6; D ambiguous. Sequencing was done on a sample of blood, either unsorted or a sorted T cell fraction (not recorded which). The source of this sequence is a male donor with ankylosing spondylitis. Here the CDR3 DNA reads TGCGCCAGCAGGAGCTCTTGGGTCCCCCGCCATTATAATTCACCCCTCCACTTT. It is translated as CASRSSWVPRHYNSPLHF.